This T cell receptor beta chain was profiled in a study of response to subunit inactivated influenza vaccine. Findings and caveats of the study: After each seasonal influenza vaccination, few new T cells are recruited, the authors suggested.

TCRdb reprocessed the RT-PCR reads via MiXCR and lists one record per CDR3 protein. Among about 700,000 distinct CDR3 sequences listed, about 14% were seen once. To note about this clonotype: What it recognizes is unknown.

The V end lost 0 bases, the J end lost 8 bases, and 5 bases lay between the germline ends. The CDR3 consists of 13 residues. The sequences come from PBMCs from blood, collected roughly 2 weeks before vaccination. The receptor was isolated from a man aged 45-60 years who received an inactivated influenza vaccine. The rearrangement uses TRBV12-3 or TRBV12-4 and TRBJ1-6; no reliable D call. CDR3 in amino acids: CASSLAPYSPLHF. CDR3 nucleotide sequence: TGTGCCAGCAGTTTAGCGCCATATTCACCCCTCCACTTT.